This section outlines one TCR beta chain sequence together with its context. As yet, its antigen is unknown. The protocol was immunoSEQ multiplex PCR, while the TCRdb copy is restricted to in-frame clones and leaves out a portion. The sample carries roughly 150,000 clones, approximately 81% recorded once. This specimen comes from a study of cytomegalovirus exposure and HLA in healthy donors. Notes on the study in general: According to a subsequent analysis, TCR clusters identified in the first cohort showed a tendency to co-occur across the approximately 120 validation repertoires. There were three CMV-associated chains whose specificity for CMV antigens was confirmed in vitro. Rare sequences made up most TCRs, while some public TCRs were found in many donors. Reports showed the classifier diagnosing cytomegalovirus status with high specificity and sensitivity.

The sequence was obtained from a man aged 25-40 years in good health and CMV-seropositive. The source material was PBMCs.

CDR3 region: CASSAPQAPGNTIYF. The CDR3 nucleotides are TGTGCCAGCAGTGCTCCCCAAGCCCCGGGAAACACCATATATTTT. The chain is built from TRBV2 and TRBJ1-3; D uncertain. The CDR3 totals 15 residues. V lost 4 bases and J lost 4, with 14 bases in between. CDR1 is SNHLY, CDR2 FYNNEI, per germline. The entire variable domain, with the rest obtained from reference TRBV2 and TRBJ1-3, is as follows: EPEVTQTPSHQVTQMGQEVILRCVPISNHLYFYWYRQILGQKVEFLVSFYNNEISEKSEIFDDQFSVERPDGSNFTLKIRSTKLEDSAMYFCASSAPQAPGNTIYFGEGSWLTVV.